This passage covers 7 T cell receptor beta chains from one sample sequenced in a study of CD8 T cells in Susac syndrome. Reverse transcription used 0.5 to 1 ug RNA and random hexamers. TCRdb independently ran MiXCR on the immunoSEQ multiplex PCR reads; one entry per CDR3 protein. The repertoire has about 430,000 distinct CDR3 sequences, around 85% of them found once; the top ten carry about 0.12%. Specimen: CD8+ T cells from PBMCs. The receptors here all came from a human donor with multiple sclerosis.

The rearrangement joins TRBV5-5 to TRBJ1-1; unclear D gene. The length of the CDR3 is 16 residues. Trimming took off 3 bases at V and 0 bases at J, with 15 bases between the two ends. Germline assignment: CDR1 SGHKS and CDR2 YYEKEE (reference sequence). CDR3 residues: CASSSSLGNMNTEAFF. For the CDR3, the DNA is TGTGCCAGCAGCTCATCACTGGGGAATATGAACACTGAAGCTTTCTTT. Full variable domain (remainder filled in from reference TRBV5-5 and TRBJ1-1): DAGVTQSPTHLIKTRGQQVTLRCSPISGHKSVSWYQQVLGQGPQFIFQYYEKEERGRGNFPDRFSARQFPNYSSELNVNALLLGDSALYLCASSSSLGNMNTEAFFGQGTRLTVV.

V usage is TRBV27 and J usage is TRBJ1-5, with D tentatively TRBD1 (6 bases). From germline, CDR1 is MNHEY and CDR2 SMNVEV (reference sequence). The CDR3 loop spans 17 amino acids. Trimming removed 0 bases at V and 3 bases at J, with 15 bases between. CDR3 protein: CASSLSLPAGDNQPQHF. In DNA form, the CDR3 reads TGTGCCAGCAGTTTATCGCTCCCGGCAGGGGACAATCAGCCCCAGCATTTT.

This clonotype was observed a handful of times. This sequence joins TRBV7-9 and TRBJ1-1; weak D call: TRBD1 (5 bases). In germline, CDR1 is SEHNR, CDR2 FQNEAQ (reference sequence). The CDR3 runs to 15 residues. Trimming stripped 5 bases from V and 3 bases from J, with 16 bases between. The CDR3 DNA reads TGTGCCAGCAGCCAAGGGGCGGGCGGGGACACTGAAGCTTTCTTT. Translation: CASSQGAGGDTEAFF.

The chain is built from TRBV28 and TRBJ2-7; 9 bases map to TRBD2. The CDR3 sequence is 15 residues long. Looked up from germline, CDR1 is MDHEN and CDR2 is SYDVKM. The J segment lost 2 bases and the V segment lost 4 bases, leaving 6 bases of the junction unmatched. In DNA form, the CDR3 reads TGTGCCAGCAGTTCCCTAAGGACTAGCGCCTACGAGCAGTACTTC. Translated, it gives CASSSLRTSAYEQYF.

The gene calls are TRBV4-1 and TRBJ2-7; a possible D gene is TRBD2 (6 bases). The CDR3 is made up of 14 amino acids. The germline V and J ends were trimmed by 0 bases and 2 bases, with 8 bases remaining between them. The germline CDR1 and CDR2 sequences are MGHRA and YSYEKL. DNA for the CDR3: TGCGCCAGCAGCCAAGAGTCGGGGGCCTACGAGCAGTACTTC. Its protein product is CASSQESGAYEQYF.

The V gene is TRBV11-3, the J gene TRBJ2-1; 9 bases match TRBD2. The CDR3 covers 16 residues. V dropped 4 bases and J dropped 4; count of bases not matched to a gene: 8. CDR1 SGHNT and CDR2 YENEEA come from the germline V gene. The DNA for the CDR3 is TGTGCCAGCAGCTCCCAGGGTAGCGGGAGTTACAATGAGCAGTTCTTC. Translation: CASSSQGSGSYNEQFF.

Remarks on this clonotype: The final CDR3 position lacks the conserved phenylalanine or tryptophan, pointing to a likely read error. The rearrangement uses TRBV20-1 and TRBJ2-2, with 7 bases lining up with TRBD2. This CDR3 region has 15 residues. V lost 1 base and J lost 1; bases outside the gene matches: 3. CDR1 is DFQATT, CDR2 SNEGSKA, per germline (reference sequence). CDR3 DNA: TGCAGTGCTAGAGGACCGGGGGGGAACACCGGGGAGCTGTTTCTT. Its translation is CSARGPGGNTGELFL.